These T cell receptor beta chains were read from a single sample in a study of shared clonotypes between healthy human individuals. The repertoire was sequenced with immunoSEQ multiplex PCR; TCRdb's copy has only in-frame clones and lacks some. The sample contains about 1.5 million clones, roughly 95% of which appear only once. The specimen was naive CD4+ T cells sorted from blood. The receptors were sampled from a man aged 25-45 years in good health. CDR3s include the opening cysteine and the closing phenylalanine or tryptophan. Each record gives: J gene, V gene, clone size, D gene, CDR3 protein, CDR3 DNA. A D gene is named only where the DNA matches it firmly. Size values are once, few and many counts, or a class for expanded clones, and some rows have none.

TRBJ2-5,TRBV27,NA,TRBD1,CASSRGQGQETQYF,TGTGCCAGCAGTCGCGGACAGGGACAAGAGACCCAGTACTTC
TRBJ2-7,TRBV10-3,NA,TRBD2,CAISEMMTSANSYEQYF,TGTGCCATCAGTGAGATGATGACTAGCGCGAACTCCTACGAGCAGTACTTC
TRBJ1-5,TRBV10-3,NA,NA,CAIRPGPNQPQHF,TGTGCCATCAGACCTGGACCCAATCAGCCCCAGCATTTT
TRBJ1-5,TRBV27,NA,NA,CASKDSRDQPQHF,TGTGCCAGCAAGGACAGCCGGGATCAGCCCCAGCATTTT
TRBJ1-4,TRBV11-2,NA,NA,CASSLGVWEKLFF,TGTGCCAGCAGCTTAGGGGTCTGGGAAAAACTGTTTTTT
TRBJ1-1,TRBV6-5,NA,NA,CASTHGTEAFF,TGTGCCAGCACCCACGGTACTGAAGCTTTCTTT
TRBJ2-3,TRBV10-2,NA,TRBD1,CASSESRTGAMAPRVRSTDTQYF,TGCGCCAGCAGTGAGTCGAGGACAGGAGCTATGGCCCCCCGCGTTCGTAGCACAGATACGCAGTATTTT
TRBJ2-7,TRBV5-1,NA,NA,CASSLRDTGGLSSYEQYF,TGCGCCAGCAGCTTGAGAGACACTGGGGGCTTAAGCTCCTACGAGCAGTACTTC
TRBJ2-2,TRBV7-9,NA,NA,CASSLGTLHSGELFF,TGTGCCAGCAGCTTAGGGACTCTCCATTCCGGGGAGCTGTTTTTT
TRBJ2-1,TRBV9,NA,TRBD2,CASSIRDYDEQFF,TGTGCCAGCAGCATAAGGGACTATGATGAGCAGTTCTTC
TRBJ2-5,TRBV29-1,once,NA,CSVRARVLETQYF,TGCAGCGTACGGGCCAGGGTACTTGAGACCCAGTACTTC
TRBJ2-1,TRBV7-8,NA,NA,CASSLVPLSEQFF,TGTGCCAGCAGCTTAGTCCCTTTGAGTGAGCAGTTCTTC
TRBJ2-7,TRBV5-1,NA,TRBD2,CASSLTSGIYEQYF,TGCGCCAGCAGCTTGACTAGCGGGATATACGAGCAGTACTTC
TRBJ1-1,TRBV11-3,NA,NA,CASSSGQMNTEAFF,TGTGCCAGCAGCTCTGGACAGATGAACACTGAAGCTTTCTTT
TRBJ2-1,TRBV10-2,NA,NA,CASSESGTYNEQFF,TGCGCCAGCAGTGAGTCCGGCACTTACAATGAGCAGTTCTTC
TRBJ2-3,TRBV11-3,NA,TRBD1,CASSPGQGRSTDTQYF,TGTGCCAGCAGCCCCGGACAGGGAAGAAGCACAGATACGCAGTATTTT
TRBJ1-2,TRBV5-1,NA,NA,CASSSGPGDYGYTF,TGCGCCAGCAGCTCCGGACCGGGGGACTATGGCTACACCTTC
TRBJ2-2,TRBV29-1,NA,NA,CSVDGRNAGELFF,TGCAGCGTTGACGGGAGAAACGCCGGGGAGCTGTTTTTT
TRBJ2-3,TRBV30,NA,NA,CAWVPGVSTDTQYF,TGTGCCTGGGTCCCGGGTGTTAGCACAGATACGCAGTATTTT
TRBJ2-5,TRBV5-1,once,NA,CASSLNPPGAETQYF,TGCGCCAGCAGCTTGAATCCCCCGGGGGCAGAGACCCAGTACTTC
TRBJ1-2,TRBV28,NA,NA,CASSLGQSVYGYTF,TGTGCCAGCAGTTTAGGACAGAGTGTCTATGGCTACACCTTC
TRBJ2-1,TRBV2,NA,NA,CASSESRTVLFLGEQFF,TGTGCCAGCAGTGAATCTAGGACAGTTCTGTTCTTGGGTGAGCAGTTCTTC
TRBJ1-1,TRBV18,once,NA,CASSPGMNTEAFF,TGTGCCAGCTCACCTGGGATGAACACTGAAGCTTTCTTT
TRBJ2-7,TRBV6-5,once,NA,CASSYSDRPPYEQYF,TGTGCCAGCAGTTACAGTGACAGGCCTCCCTACGAGCAGTACTTC
TRBJ2-5,TRBV2,NA,TRBD1,CASSVDRTGSQYF,TGTGCCAGCAGCGTGGACAGGACTGGGTCCCAGTACTTC
TRBJ2-7,TRBV5-1,NA,TRBD2,CASSGGLAGNEQYF,TGCGCCAGCAGCGGGGGACTAGCGGGCAACGAGCAGTACTTC
TRBJ2-1,TRBV9,NA,NA,CASSVDLLALKGNEQFF,TGTGCCAGCAGCGTAGACCTTCTAGCTCTGAAGGGCAATGAGCAGTTCTTC
TRBJ2-4,TRBV28,NA,NA,CASSKPGHLGAKNIQYF,TGTGCCAGCAGTAAACCGGGACACCTAGGAGCCAAAAACATTCAGTACTTC
TRBJ2-2,TRBV29-1,NA,NA,CSVVGLENTGELFF,TGCAGCGTTGTAGGGCTGGAGAACACCGGGGAGCTGTTTTTT
TRBJ2-1,TRBV15,NA,TRBD2,CATSRLAGDQFF,TGTGCCACCAGCAGACTCGCGGGAGATCAGTTCTTC
TRBJ2-3,TRBV29-1,once,NA,CSVASGTPADTQYF,TGCAGCGTTGCCTCCGGGACACCCGCAGATACGCAGTATTTT
TRBJ2-1,TRBV28,NA,TRBD2,CASRPLAGAKGYNEQFF,TGTGCCAGCAGACCCTTAGCGGGAGCGAAGGGATACAATGAGCAGTTCTTC
TRBJ2-1,TRBV7-9,NA,NA,CASSLAKSPRLGTNNEQFF,TGTGCCAGCAGCTTAGCGAAGAGTCCTAGACTAGGTACAAACAATGAGCAGTTCTTC
TRBJ2-3,TRBV5-4,NA,NA,CASSLGGSTDTQYF,TGTGCCAGCAGCTTGGGAGGAAGCACAGATACGCAGTATTTT
TRBJ2-2,TRBV5-5,NA,TRBD1,CASSLVGTVNTGELFF,TGTGCCAGCAGCTTGGTTGGGACAGTTAACACCGGGGAGCTGTTTTTT
TRBJ1-5,TRBV5-8,NA,NA,CASSGDAGGGQPQHF,TGTGCCAGCAGTGGGGATGCGGGGGGCGGTCAGCCCCAGCATTTT
TRBJ2-7,TRBV6-1,NA,NA,CASRDSDRREQYF,TGTGCCAGCAGGGATTCGGACCGACGGGAGCAGTACTTC
TRBJ2-3,TRBV19,NA,NA,CASSIFRGSTDTQYF,TGTGCCAGTAGTATATTCAGGGGAAGCACAGATACGCAGTATTTT
TRBJ2-6,TRBV11-2,NA,NA,CASSNWGDSGANVLTF,TGTGCCAGCAGCAACTGGGGTGACTCTGGGGCCAACGTCCTGACTTTC
TRBJ1-5,TRBV10-2,NA,NA,CASSEYGGGNQPQHF,TGCGCCAGCAGTGAGTATGGGGGAGGCAATCAGCCCCAGCATTTT
TRBJ2-7,TRBV28,once,TRBD2,CASSLAGVGEQYF,TGTGCCAGCAGTTTAGCGGGGGTCGGCGAGCAGTACTTC
TRBJ2-2,TRBV7-9,NA,NA,CASSFRGVNTGELFF,TGTGCCAGCAGCTTCAGGGGGGTGAACACCGGGGAGCTGTTTTTT
TRBJ2-7,TRBV7-2,NA,TRBD2,CATYRASGSSYEQYF,TGTGCCACCTACAGGGCTAGCGGGAGCTCCTACGAGCAGTACTTC
TRBJ2-2,TRBV10-3,NA,TRBD2,CAISEGLAGGTGELFF,TGTGCCATCAGTGAAGGACTAGCGGGAGGAACCGGGGAGCTGTTTTTT
TRBJ1-2,TRBV10-3,once,NA,CAIRGDSYGYTF,TGTGCCATCAGGGGTGATAGCTATGGCTACACCTTC
TRBJ1-5,TRBV7-2,NA,TRBD1,CASSSQGNSNQPQHF,TGTGCCAGCAGTTCACAGGGGAATAGCAATCAGCCCCAGCATTTT
TRBJ2-7,TRBV6-6,NA,NA,CASSYRPYEQYF,TGTGCCAGCAGTTATCGCCCCTACGAGCAGTACTTC
TRBJ2-7,TRBV15,NA,TRBD1,CATSTSGTATYEQYF,TGTGCCACCTCCACCTCCGGGACAGCTACCTACGAGCAGTACTTC
TRBJ2-6,TRBV7-7,NA,NA,CATLTVDVRKSSGANVLTF,TGTGCCACATTGACAGTGGACGTGCGAAAAAGCTCTGGGGCCAACGTCCTGACTTTC
TRBJ2-2,TRBV11-2,NA,NA,CASRPPPSNTGELFF,TGTGCCAGCAGGCCCCCCCCCTCGAACACCGGGGAGCTGTTTTTT
TRBJ2-1,TRBV28,NA,TRBD1,CASSRYEGQLSYNEQFF,TGTGCCAGCAGCCGTTATGAGGGACAGCTTTCCTACAATGAGCAGTTCTTC
TRBJ2-2,TRBV5-1,NA,NA,CASIQVVTGELFF,TGCGCCAGCATACAGGTTGTCACCGGGGAGCTGTTTTTT
TRBJ1-1,TRBV5-1,once,TRBD1,CASSGQGVTEAFF,TGCGCCAGCAGCGGACAGGGGGTTACTGAAGCTTTCTTT